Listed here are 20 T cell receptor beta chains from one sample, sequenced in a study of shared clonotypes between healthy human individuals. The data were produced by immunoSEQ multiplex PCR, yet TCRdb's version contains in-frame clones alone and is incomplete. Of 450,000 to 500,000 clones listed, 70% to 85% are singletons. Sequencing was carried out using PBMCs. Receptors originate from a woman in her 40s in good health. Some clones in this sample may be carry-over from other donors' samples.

CDR3 in amino acids: CASSFVTSGNNEQFF. The CDR3 coding sequence is TGCGCCAGCAGCTTCGTCACTAGCGGAAACAATGAGCAGTTCTTC. V and J are TRBV5-1 and TRBJ2-1; 8 nucleotides line up with TRBD2. V gave up 2 bases and J gave up 5 bases; unmatched junction bases: 6. Germline-derived CDR1 and CDR2 are SGHRS and YFSETQ. This CDR3 region has 15 residues.

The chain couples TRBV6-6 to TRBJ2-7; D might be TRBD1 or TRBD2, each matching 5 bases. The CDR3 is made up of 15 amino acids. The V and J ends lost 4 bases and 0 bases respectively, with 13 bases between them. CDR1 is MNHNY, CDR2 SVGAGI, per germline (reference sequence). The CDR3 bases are TGTGCCAGCAGTTTTGGGACGCCAAGCTCCTACGAGCAGTACTTC. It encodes CASSFGTPSSYEQYF.

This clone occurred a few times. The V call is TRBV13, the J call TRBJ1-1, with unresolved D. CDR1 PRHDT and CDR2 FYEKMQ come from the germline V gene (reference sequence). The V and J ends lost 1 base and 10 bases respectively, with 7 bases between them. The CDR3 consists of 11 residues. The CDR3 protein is CASSLARGAFF. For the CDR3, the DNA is TGTGCCAGCAGCTTAGCGAGAGGAGCTTTCTTT.

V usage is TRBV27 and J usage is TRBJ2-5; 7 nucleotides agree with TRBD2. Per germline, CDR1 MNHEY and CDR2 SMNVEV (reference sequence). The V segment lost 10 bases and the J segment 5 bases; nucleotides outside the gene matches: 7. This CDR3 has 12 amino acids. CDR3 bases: TGTGCCACCTCGACCGGGGGGGAGACCCAGTACTTC. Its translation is CATSTGGETQYF.

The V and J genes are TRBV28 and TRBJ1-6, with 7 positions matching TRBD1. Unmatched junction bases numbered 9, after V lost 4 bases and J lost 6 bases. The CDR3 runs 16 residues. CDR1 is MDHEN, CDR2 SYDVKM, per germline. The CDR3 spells CASSSSGTAFNSPLHF. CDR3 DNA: TGTGCCAGCAGTTCTTCCGGGACAGCTTTTAATTCACCCCTCCACTTT.

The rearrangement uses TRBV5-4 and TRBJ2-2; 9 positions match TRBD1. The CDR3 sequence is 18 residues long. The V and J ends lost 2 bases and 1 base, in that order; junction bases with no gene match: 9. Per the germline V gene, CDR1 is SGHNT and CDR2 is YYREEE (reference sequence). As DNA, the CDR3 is TGTGCCAGCAGCTTCTCATTAAACAGGGGGCGGAACACCGGGGAGCTGTTTTTT. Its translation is CASSFSLNRGRNTGELFF.

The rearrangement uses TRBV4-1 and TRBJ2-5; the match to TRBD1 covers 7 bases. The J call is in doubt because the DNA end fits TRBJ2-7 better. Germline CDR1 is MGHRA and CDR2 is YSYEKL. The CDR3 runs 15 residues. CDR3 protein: CASSPRDSGFYEQYF. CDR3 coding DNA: TGCGCCAGCAGCCCCCGGGACAGTGGATTCTACGAGCAGTACTTC.

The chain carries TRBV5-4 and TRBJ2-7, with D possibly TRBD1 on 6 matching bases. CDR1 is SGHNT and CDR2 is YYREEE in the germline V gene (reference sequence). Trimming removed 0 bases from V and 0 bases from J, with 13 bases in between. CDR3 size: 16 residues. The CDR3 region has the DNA TGTGCCAGCAGCTTGGGGCAGGGGTGGACCTCCTACGAGCAGTACTTC. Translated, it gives CASSLGQGWTSYEQYF.

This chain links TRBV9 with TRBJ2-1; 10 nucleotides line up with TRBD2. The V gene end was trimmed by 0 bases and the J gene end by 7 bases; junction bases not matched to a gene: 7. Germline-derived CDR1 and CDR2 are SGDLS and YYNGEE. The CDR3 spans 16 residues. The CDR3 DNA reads TGTGCCAGCAGCGTAGGGCTAGCGGGAGTTAATAATGAGCAGTTCTTC. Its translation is CASSVGLAGVNNEQFF.

The CDR3 region is CASRSRTSGPTDTQYF. CDR3 coding DNA: TGCGCCAGCAGATCCAGGACTAGCGGACCCACAGATACGCAGTATTTT. The chain has TRBV5-1 and TRBJ2-3, with 10 bases matching TRBD2. J was trimmed by 2 bases and V by 5 bases; bases with no gene match: 8. Germline CDR1 and CDR2: SGHRS and YFSETQ. The CDR3 totals 16 residues.

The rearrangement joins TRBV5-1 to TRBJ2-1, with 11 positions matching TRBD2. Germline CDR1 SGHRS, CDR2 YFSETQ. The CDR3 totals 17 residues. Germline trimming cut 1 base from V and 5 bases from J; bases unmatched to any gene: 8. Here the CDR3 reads CASSLFTSGSSHNEQFF. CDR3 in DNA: TGCGCCAGCAGCTTGTTCACTAGCGGGAGTAGTCACAATGAGCAGTTCTTC.

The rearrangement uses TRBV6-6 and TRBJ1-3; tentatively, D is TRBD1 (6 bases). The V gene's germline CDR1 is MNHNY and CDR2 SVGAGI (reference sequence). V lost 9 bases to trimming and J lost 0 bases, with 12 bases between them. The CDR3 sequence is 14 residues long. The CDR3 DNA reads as TGTGCCAGTTCGACAGGCGTCTCTGGAAACACCATATATTTT. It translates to CASSTGVSGNTIYF.

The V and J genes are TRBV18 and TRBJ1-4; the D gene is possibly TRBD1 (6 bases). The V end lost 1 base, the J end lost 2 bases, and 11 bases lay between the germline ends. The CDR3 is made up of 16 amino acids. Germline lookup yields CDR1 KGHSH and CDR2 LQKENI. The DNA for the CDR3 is TGTGCCAGCTCACCACAACACCAGGGGACTAATGAAAAACTGTTTTTT. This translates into CASSPQHQGTNEKLFF.

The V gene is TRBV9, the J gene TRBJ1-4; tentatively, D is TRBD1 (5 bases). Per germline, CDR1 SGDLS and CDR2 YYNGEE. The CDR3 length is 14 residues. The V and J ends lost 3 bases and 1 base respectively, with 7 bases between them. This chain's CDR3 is CASSEQETNEKLFF. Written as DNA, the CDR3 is TGTGCCAGCAGCGAACAGGAAACTAATGAAAAACTGTTTTTT.

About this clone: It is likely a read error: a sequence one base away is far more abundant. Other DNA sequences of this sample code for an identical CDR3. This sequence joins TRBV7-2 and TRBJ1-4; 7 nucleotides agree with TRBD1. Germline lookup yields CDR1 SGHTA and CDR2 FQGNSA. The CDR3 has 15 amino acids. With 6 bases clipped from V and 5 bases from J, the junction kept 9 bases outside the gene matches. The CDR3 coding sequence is TGTGCCAGCAGGTTACGCTCAGGGGGGAATGAAAAACTGTTTTTT. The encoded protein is CASRLRSGGNEKLFF.

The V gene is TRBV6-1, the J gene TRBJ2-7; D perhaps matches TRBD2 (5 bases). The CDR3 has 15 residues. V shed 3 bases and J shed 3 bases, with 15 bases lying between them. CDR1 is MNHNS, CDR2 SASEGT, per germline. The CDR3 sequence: CASSDPAANNYEQYF. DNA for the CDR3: TGTGCCAGCAGTGACCCAGCGGCCAACAACTACGAGCAGTACTTC.

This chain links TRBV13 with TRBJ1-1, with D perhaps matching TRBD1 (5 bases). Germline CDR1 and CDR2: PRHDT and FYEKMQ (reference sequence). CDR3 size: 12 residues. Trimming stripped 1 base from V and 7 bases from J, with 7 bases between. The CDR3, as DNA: TGTGCCAGCAGCTTAGTAAGGGGTGAAGCTTTCTTT. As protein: CASSLVRGEAFF.

CDR3: CASSLAGTGWATEAFF. The CDR3 DNA follows: TGCGCCAGCAGCTTGGCCGGGACAGGGTGGGCCACTGAAGCTTTCTTT. This rearrangement joins TRBV5-1 to TRBJ1-1, with 9 positions matching TRBD1. There are 16 residues in the CDR3. Germline V gives CDR1 SGHRS, CDR2 YFSETQ. The trim removed 0 bases at V and 4 bases at J, leaving 7 bases unmatched.

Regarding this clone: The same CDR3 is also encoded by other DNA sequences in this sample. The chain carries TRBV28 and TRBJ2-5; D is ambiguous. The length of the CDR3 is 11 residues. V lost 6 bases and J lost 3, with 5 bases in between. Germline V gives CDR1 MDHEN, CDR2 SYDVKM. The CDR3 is CASSLEETQYF. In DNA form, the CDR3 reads TGTGCCAGCAGCTTAGAAGAGACCCAGTACTTC.

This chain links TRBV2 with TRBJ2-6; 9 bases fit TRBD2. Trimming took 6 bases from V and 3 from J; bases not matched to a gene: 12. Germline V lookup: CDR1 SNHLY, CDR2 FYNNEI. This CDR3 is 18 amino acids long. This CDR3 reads CASRKFSGGSGGANVLTF. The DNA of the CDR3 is TGTGCCAGCAGAAAGTTTAGCGGGGGATCGGGTGGGGCCAACGTCCTGACTTTC.